This T cell receptor beta chain was recovered during a study of regulatory T cells in long-lasting Graves disease. Study observations and caveats: The study found persistent patients shared more public clonotypes (approximately 2,700) than new patients (over 850).

J was trimmed by 5 bases and V by 3 bases; bases with no gene match: 5. The CDR3 spans 14 residues. The germline gives CDR1 SGDLS, CDR2 YYNGEE. TCR beta libraries were built with iRepertoire HTBI primers and Arm-PCR of CDR3 regions. Authors' data handling: Samples revealed roughly 62 TRBV and fewer than 15 TRBJ segments. TCRdb called the multiplex PCR reads again in MiXCR, with one record for every CDR3 protein. TCRdb, not the authors, supplied the V and J calls. The top ten clones hold about 8.2% of a sample with about 430,000 distinct CDR3 sequences, over 12% of them seen once. Time point indicated: newly diagnosed GD, antithyroid drugs for less than 3 months. Isolated PBMC RNA provided the starting material for the TCR library. In the case of this clonotype: As yet, its antigen is unknown.

These data also featured in a second study, about T cells in Graves' hyperthyroidism and ophthalmopathy. That source adds: Also found in blood were most expanded thyroid clonotypes above 0.001.

Sequenced material: peripheral blood mononuclear cells (PBMCs), taken at new diagnosis, from a patient treated with antithyroid drugs. This rearrangement joins TRBV9 to TRBJ2-5, with 9 bases that match TRBD1. The clonotype comes from a woman aged 40 to 50 with Graves disease. CDR3 DNA sequence: TGTGCCAGCAGCGGAACAGGGACAGGGGAGACCCAGTACTTC. Its protein product is CASSGTGTGETQYF.